This is a list of T cell receptor beta chains from one sample in a study of blood T cell repertoires in COVID-19. The data were produced by immunoSEQ multiplex PCR, yet TCRdb's version contains in-frame clones alone and is incomplete. There are about 13,000 clones in the sample; 86% occur only once, and 51% lies in the top ten. What was sequenced was peripheral blood. The source is a man of 80 years or more with acute or convalescent COVID-19. Each CDR3 is given with its conserved first and last residue. Fields, in order: D gene, V gene, clone size, J gene, CDR3 DNA, CDR3 protein. The D gene is left open where the match is weak. Only part of the rows carry a size: once, few, many, or a class if the clone is expanded.

d_gene: TRBD1
v_gene: TRBV15
abundance: NA
j_gene: TRBJ1-1
CDR3nt: TGTGCCACCAGCCCCACGGAGGAACAGGGGGCTGTCAACACTGAAGCTTTCTTT
CDR3aa: CATSPTEEQGAVNTEAFF

d_gene: TRBD2
v_gene: TRBV9
abundance: NA
j_gene: TRBJ2-1
CDR3nt: TGTGCCAGCAGCGTAGGGAGTAGCGGGGCCTACAATGAGCAGTTCTTC
CDR3aa: CASSVGSSGAYNEQFF

d_gene: TRBD2
v_gene: TRBV6-2/TRBV6-3
abundance: NA
j_gene: TRBJ2-3
CDR3nt: TGTGCCAGCAGTTACTTCGGCGGGGGGGCCTCAGATACGCAGTATTTT
CDR3aa: CASSYFGGGASDTQYF

d_gene: TRBD1
v_gene: TRBV5-1
abundance: few
j_gene: TRBJ1-6
CDR3nt: TGCGCCAGCAGCAACGACAGGGCGAGCTCCTATAATTCACCCCTCCACTTT
CDR3aa: CASSNDRASSYNSPLHF

d_gene: NA
v_gene: TRBV16
abundance: NA
j_gene: TRBJ1-5
CDR3nt: TGTGCCAGCAGCCAAGGGCTCCCGAGCAATCAGCCCCAGCATTTT
CDR3aa: CASSQGLPSNQPQHF

d_gene: TRBD2
v_gene: TRBV3-1/TRBV3-2
abundance: NA
j_gene: TRBJ2-3
CDR3nt: TGTGCCAGCAGCCCCCGCAGCGGGAGATCAGATACGCAGTATTTT
CDR3aa: CASSPRSGRSDTQYF

d_gene: NA
v_gene: TRBV5-6
abundance: NA
j_gene: TRBJ2-7
CDR3nt: TGTGCCAGCAGCTTGCCGAACAGGGTGGTCTACGAGCAGTACTTC
CDR3aa: CASSLPNRVVYEQYF

d_gene: TRBD1
v_gene: TRBV11-2
abundance: NA
j_gene: TRBJ2-6
CDR3nt: TGTGCCAGCAGCTCACAGGGGGAGGCCTCTGGGGCCAACGTCCTGACTTTC
CDR3aa: CASSSQGEASGANVLTF

d_gene: TRBD2
v_gene: TRBV30
abundance: NA
j_gene: TRBJ2-1
CDR3nt: TGTGCCTGGAGACCGGCGGGAGGCCCCTTGATTCAGCAGTTCTTC
CDR3aa: CAWRPAGGPLIQQFF

d_gene: NA
v_gene: TRBV6-5
abundance: NA
j_gene: TRBJ1-4
CDR3nt: TGTGCCAGCAGGGGGGGAATCGCAACTAATGAAAAACTGTTTTTT
CDR3aa: CASRGGIATNEKLFF

d_gene: TRBD2
v_gene: TRBV5-1
abundance: NA
j_gene: TRBJ2-2
CDR3nt: TGCGCCAGCAGCACGGGAGGAGCTCCGAACACCGGGGAGCTGTTTTTT
CDR3aa: CASSTGGAPNTGELFF

d_gene: NA
v_gene: TRBV18
abundance: NA
j_gene: TRBJ1-2
CDR3nt: TGTGCCAGCTCACCTTCCGCGGCCGGCACTGGCTACACCTTC
CDR3aa: CASSPSAAGTGYTF

d_gene: TRBD1
v_gene: TRBV19
abundance: NA
j_gene: TRBJ2-2
CDR3nt: TGTGCCAGTATGCGGGACAGGGGGTCAGCCGGGGAGCTGTTTTTT
CDR3aa: CASMRDRGSAGELFF

d_gene: NA
v_gene: TRBV2
abundance: NA
j_gene: TRBJ1-3
CDR3nt: TGTGCCAGCAGTCCTACGGGACTTAGCTCTGGAAACACCATATATTTT
CDR3aa: CASSPTGLSSGNTIYF

d_gene: NA
v_gene: TRBV5-1
abundance: once
j_gene: TRBJ1-2
CDR3nt: TGCGCCAGCAGCTTGGTGGAGGGTGGCTACACCTTC
CDR3aa: CASSLVEGGYTF

d_gene: NA
v_gene: TRBV7-3
abundance: NA
j_gene: TRBJ2-2
CDR3nt: TGTGCCAGCAGCTCCCAGCGGGCGGCGAACACCGGGGAGCTGTTTTTT
CDR3aa: CASSSQRAANTGELFF

d_gene: TRBD2
v_gene: TRBV5-4
abundance: NA
j_gene: TRBJ2-7
CDR3nt: TGTGCCAGCAGCTTGGCTGGTCTAGCGGCCCACGAGCAGTACTTC
CDR3aa: CASSLAGLAAHEQYF

d_gene: NA
v_gene: TRBV18
abundance: NA
j_gene: TRBJ1-2
CDR3nt: TGTGCCAGCTCACCGAACGCAGGGAAGGACTATGGCTACACCTTC
CDR3aa: CASSPNAGKDYGYTF

d_gene: NA
v_gene: TRBV29-1
abundance: NA
j_gene: TRBJ1-1
CDR3nt: TGCAGCGTTGGAGAGACACCGAACACTGAAGCTTTCTTT
CDR3aa: CSVGETPNTEAFF

d_gene: NA
v_gene: TRBV11-1
abundance: NA
j_gene: TRBJ1-2
CDR3nt: TGTGCCAGCAGCCCCGGGGGTTTCTATGGCTACACCTTC
CDR3aa: CASSPGGFYGYTF

d_gene: TRBD2
v_gene: TRBV6-5
abundance: NA
j_gene: TRBJ2-7
CDR3nt: TGTGCCAGCAGACCTTTTAGCGGGAGTATCAACGAGCAGTACTTC
CDR3aa: CASRPFSGSINEQYF

d_gene: TRBD1
v_gene: TRBV13
abundance: NA
j_gene: TRBJ2-5
CDR3nt: TGTGCCAGCAGCTTAACACAGGGGGAAGAGACCCAGTACTTC
CDR3aa: CASSLTQGEETQYF

d_gene: NA
v_gene: TRBV7-2
abundance: NA
j_gene: TRBJ1-5
CDR3nt: TGTGCCAGCAGCCCCGCTCGACAGTCCGGTCAGCCCCAGCATTTT
CDR3aa: CASSPARQSGQPQHF

d_gene: TRBD1
v_gene: TRBV5-5
abundance: few
j_gene: TRBJ1-6
CDR3nt: TGTGCCAGCAGCTTGAAGGGGGCCGATAATTCACCCCTCCACTTT
CDR3aa: CASSLKGADNSPLHF

d_gene: TRBD2
v_gene: TRBV5-1
abundance: NA
j_gene: TRBJ2-7
CDR3nt: TGCGCCAGCAGCTTGCTGCAGGGAGGGACCGCCGAGCAGTACTTC
CDR3aa: CASSLLQGGTAEQYF

d_gene: NA
v_gene: TRBV19
abundance: NA
j_gene: TRBJ2-7
CDR3nt: TGTGCCAGTAGTATTTTTTCCAGGGGTGCCGGCGAGCAGTACTTC
CDR3aa: CASSIFSRGAGEQYF

d_gene: NA
v_gene: TRBV5-1
abundance: NA
j_gene: TRBJ2-7
CDR3nt: TGCGCCAGCAGCTTGGATGGGGACTCCGCCTCCTACGAGCAGTACTTC
CDR3aa: CASSLDGDSASYEQYF

d_gene: TRBD1
v_gene: TRBV29-1
abundance: NA
j_gene: TRBJ2-3
CDR3nt: TGCAGCGTTGGGGACAGGGGGCGCACAGATACGCAGTATTTT
CDR3aa: CSVGDRGRTDTQYF

d_gene: TRBD1
v_gene: TRBV11-2
abundance: NA
j_gene: TRBJ1-2
CDR3nt: TGTGCCAGCAGCGACAGGGGTTATGGGTACTATGGCTACACCTTC
CDR3aa: CASSDRGYGYYGYTF

d_gene: NA
v_gene: TRBV28
abundance: few
j_gene: TRBJ1-2
CDR3nt: TGTGCCAGCAGTTCAGGGGTAGAGGGTTATGGCTACACCTTC
CDR3aa: CASSSGVEGYGYTF

d_gene: TRBD1
v_gene: TRBV27
abundance: NA
j_gene: TRBJ2-1
CDR3nt: TGTGCCAGCAGTTTAGGACGGGGACAGCCGAGTAAGCAGTTCTTC
CDR3aa: CASSLGRGQPSKQFF

d_gene: NA
v_gene: TRBV6-5
abundance: NA
j_gene: TRBJ2-1
CDR3nt: TGTGCCAGCAACTACAGGGAGCAGTTCTTC
CDR3aa: CASNYREQFF

d_gene: NA
v_gene: TRBV5-1
abundance: few
j_gene: TRBJ1-4
CDR3nt: TGCGCCAGCAGCTTGGACGGGGGGCGCAATGAAAAACTGTTTTTT
CDR3aa: CASSLDGGRNEKLFF

d_gene: TRBD1
v_gene: TRBV5-1
abundance: NA
j_gene: TRBJ2-3
CDR3nt: TGCGCCAGCATCAGGGACAGCACCACAGATACGCAGTATTTT
CDR3aa: CASIRDSTTDTQYF

d_gene: NA
v_gene: TRBV29-1
abundance: NA
j_gene: TRBJ1-2
CDR3nt: TGCAGCGTTGACAGGGGCTATGGCTACACCTTC
CDR3aa: CSVDRGYGYTF

d_gene: TRBD1
v_gene: TRBV5-4
abundance: NA
j_gene: TRBJ2-2
CDR3nt: TGTGCCAGCAGGCCAGGGGGAACCCGAACCGGGGAGCTGTTTTTT
CDR3aa: CASRPGGTRTGELFF

d_gene: NA
v_gene: TRBV2
abundance: NA
j_gene: TRBJ1-1
CDR3nt: TGTGCCAGCAGGGGACGGGGAGCGGGAACTGAAGCTTTCTTT
CDR3aa: CASRGRGAGTEAFF

d_gene: TRBD1
v_gene: TRBV9
abundance: NA
j_gene: TRBJ1-2
CDR3nt: TGTGCCAGCAGCGTCGGACAGGGGGCGCGGGTAGGCTATGGCTACACCTTC
CDR3aa: CASSVGQGARVGYGYTF

d_gene: TRBD1
v_gene: TRBV5-4
abundance: NA
j_gene: TRBJ2-7
CDR3nt: TGTGCCAGCAGCCACGGACAGGGCTGGGAGCAGTACTTC
CDR3aa: CASSHGQGWEQYF

d_gene: NA
v_gene: TRBV14
abundance: NA
j_gene: TRBJ1-2
CDR3nt: TGTGCCAGCAGCGGCAGGCCAGGAGGCTATGGCTACACCTTC
CDR3aa: CASSGRPGGYGYTF

d_gene: TRBD1
v_gene: TRBV18
abundance: NA
j_gene: TRBJ1-1
CDR3nt: TGTGCCAGCTCACCCCCAGGGGGCGTCCATAACACTGAAGCTTTCTTT
CDR3aa: CASSPPGGVHNTEAFF

d_gene: TRBD1
v_gene: TRBV6-5
abundance: NA
j_gene: TRBJ2-7
CDR3nt: TGTGCCAGCAGGGGGACAGTCATGAGGGAGCAGTACTTC
CDR3aa: CASRGTVMREQYF

d_gene: TRBD2
v_gene: TRBV11-3
abundance: NA
j_gene: TRBJ2-1
CDR3nt: TGTGCCAGCAGCGAGACTAGCGGGAGGAGTGAGCAGTTCTTC
CDR3aa: CASSETSGRSEQFF

d_gene: TRBD2
v_gene: TRBV19
abundance: NA
j_gene: TRBJ2-1
CDR3nt: TGTGCCAGTACTAGCGGGGCCCCCTCCTACAATGAGCAGTTCTTC
CDR3aa: CASTSGAPSYNEQFF

d_gene: TRBD1
v_gene: TRBV6-1
abundance: NA
j_gene: TRBJ2-1
CDR3nt: TGTGCCAGCAGAGAACGAGGAGACTTGGACAGGGGTCAATTCAATGAGCAGTTCTTC
CDR3aa: CASRERGDLDRGQFNEQFF

d_gene: TRBD2
v_gene: TRBV7-3
abundance: few
j_gene: TRBJ2-3
CDR3nt: TGTGCCAGCGGGAGGGGCCTCACAGATACGCAGTATTTT
CDR3aa: CASGRGLTDTQYF

d_gene: TRBD1
v_gene: TRBV19
abundance: NA
j_gene: TRBJ1-2
CDR3nt: TGTGCCAGTAGTCTATGGACAGGGGAGAGGTATGGCTACACCTTC
CDR3aa: CASSLWTGERYGYTF

d_gene: TRBD2
v_gene: TRBV7-3
abundance: NA
j_gene: TRBJ2-1
CDR3nt: TGTGCCAGCAGCTTACGGGCCCCCCTAGCGGGGAGGGCCTACAATGAGCAGTTCTTC
CDR3aa: CASSLRAPLAGRAYNEQFF

d_gene: TRBD1
v_gene: TRBV6-6
abundance: NA
j_gene: TRBJ2-1
CDR3nt: TGTGCCAGCAGACCCTCCGGGACAGGGTGGAGCAATGAGCAGTTCTTC
CDR3aa: CASRPSGTGWSNEQFF

d_gene: NA
v_gene: TRBV21-1
abundance: NA
j_gene: TRBJ1-5
CDR3nt: TGTGCCAGCACCACGCAAGGCCGGGACAGGGAAAATCAGCCCCAGCATTTT
CDR3aa: CASTTQGRDRENQPQHF